A single sample gave rise to the 16 T cell receptor beta chains below, sequenced in a study of response to subunit inactivated influenza vaccine. MiXCR was run by TCRdb on the RT-PCR reads, yielding one entry per CDR3 protein. The data show a few hundred thousand distinct CDR3 sequences, 13% to 15% seen once. The sample in question was PBMCs from blood, obtained 11 to 12 days after vaccination. The receptors shown here come from a man over 45 who received an inactivated influenza vaccine.

This clonotype occurred many times. The chain is built from TRBV18 and TRBJ1-2, with 7 positions matching TRBD1. The V gene end was trimmed by 4 bases and the J gene end by 1 base; junction bases not matched to a gene: 3. The CDR3 sequence is 14 residues long. CDR1 KGHSH and CDR2 LQKENI come from the germline V gene. The CDR3 nucleotides are TGTGCCAGCTCACAGGGACAGAGTAACTATGGCTACACCTTC. This translates into CASSQGQSNYGYTF.

This clonotype has only a few counts. The rearrangement uses TRBV30 and TRBJ1-1; tentatively, D is TRBD1 (5 bases). The V gene's germline CDR1 is GTSNPN and CDR2 SVGIG (reference sequence). Trimming removed 2 bases at V and 1 base at J, with 11 bases between. This CDR3 comprises 14 residues. CDR3 DNA sequence: TGTGCCTGGAGTACCCATGGGGGGAACACTGAAGCTTTCTTT. The encoded protein is CAWSTHGGNTEAFF.

A few counts support this clonotype. The gene calls are TRBV11-2 and TRBJ2-3, with D possibly matching TRBD1 (6 bases). There are 13 residues in the CDR3. From germline, CDR1 is SGHAT and CDR2 FQNNGV. V was pared by 5 bases and J by 4 bases, with 10 bases between. The CDR3 sequence: CASSQYRADTQYF. CDR3 sequence (DNA): TGTGCCAGCAGCCAGTACAGGGCAGATACGCAGTATTTT.

The chain has TRBV12-3 or TRBV12-4 and TRBJ2-7, with 7 bases identical to TRBD2. Losses at the gene ends were 1 base for V and 3 bases for J; bases not matched to a gene: 3. The CDR3 runs to 14 residues. CDR3 in DNA: TGTGCCAGCAGTTTAGTGGGGGGGTACTACGAGCAGTACTTC. Protein: CASSLVGGYYEQYF.

The chain joins TRBV3-1 to TRBJ2-7, with no clear D. Germline lookup yields CDR1 LGHDT and CDR2 YNNKEL (reference sequence). V lost 2 bases and J 4 bases, leaving 9 bases between the germline ends. This CDR3 comprises 13 residues. CDR3 loop: CASSQHTEYEQYF. Here the CDR3 DNA reads TGTGCCAGCAGCCAACACACGGAATACGAGCAGTACTTC.

V and J are TRBV18 and TRBJ2-7; tentatively, D is TRBD1 (6 bases). The germline CDR1 and CDR2 sequences are KGHSH and LQKENI. The CDR3 is made up of 13 amino acids. With 3 bases removed from V and 4 bases from J, the gap between germline ends came to 10 bases. The CDR3 here is CASSPVRGYEQYF. Written as DNA, the CDR3 is TGTGCCAGCTCACCGGTCAGGGGTTACGAGCAGTACTTC.

The chain combines TRBV29-1 with TRBJ1-2; no clear D gene. There are 11 residues in the CDR3. The V end was cut by 7 bases, the J end by 0 bases, with 6 bases between. Germline assignment: CDR1 SQVTM and CDR2 ANQGSEA. The CDR3 loop is CSAPSNYGYTF. DNA for the CDR3: TGCAGCGCACCCTCTAACTATGGCTACACCTTC.

The rearrangement uses TRBV6-1 and TRBJ1-5, with 12 bases identical to TRBD1. The CDR3 consists of 14 residues. Germline loops: CDR1 MNHNS, CDR2 SASEGT. The V gene end was trimmed by 6 bases and the J gene end by 4 bases; junction bases not matched to a gene: 1. The CDR3 is CASRGQGANQPQHF. CDR3 coding DNA: TGTGCCAGCAGGGGACAGGGGGCGAATCAGCCCCAGCATTTT.

The chain is built from TRBV12-1 and TRBJ2-7; the D call in the table, TRBD1, was not verified against the DNA. TRBV12-1 constitutes a pseudogene. CDR3 length: 16 amino acids. The chain's CDR3 is CASSFVATGRPYEQYF. CDR3 nucleotide sequence: TGTGCCAGCAGCTTTGTGGCGACAGGACGGCCCTACGAGCAGTACTTC.

This clonotype was detected only a few times. This CDR3 is CASSYMATNEKLFF. The DNA for the CDR3 is TGTGCCAGCAGTTACATGGCAACTAATGAAAAACTGTTTTTT. The rearrangement uses TRBV6-5 and TRBJ1-4; D gene uncertain. This CDR3 has 14 residues. The V gene's germline CDR1 is MNHEY and CDR2 SVGAGI. Deletions cut 2 bases from V and 0 bases from J, with 4 bases between.

This clonotype has a handful of counts. The CDR3: CASRAPSGANVLTF. DNA of the CDR3: TGTGCCAGCAGAGCACCTTCTGGGGCCAACGTCCTGACTTTC. The chain couples TRBV25-1 to TRBJ2-6; D remains ambiguous. CDR3 size: 14 residues. The germline V and J ends were trimmed by 6 bases and 1 base, with 7 bases remaining between them. CDR1 is MGHDK and CDR2 is SYGVNS in the germline V gene.

The sample holds many counts of this clonotype. The CDR3 sequence is CASSLALLGGPQDTQYF. The CDR3, as DNA: TGCGCCAGCAGCTTGGCCCTACTGGGGGGGCCACAAGATACGCAGTATTTT. The V call is TRBV5-1, the J call TRBJ2-3, with D possibly matching TRBD2 (7 bases). The CDR3 has 17 amino acids. The V and J ends lost 0 bases and 5 bases respectively, with 19 bases between them. In germline, CDR1 is SGHRS, CDR2 YFSETQ.

The sample holds a few counts of this clonotype. V usage is TRBV5-1 and J usage is TRBJ2-1, with D perhaps TRBD2 (6 bases). This CDR3 comprises 14 residues. Trimming left V 6 bases short and J 12 bases short, with 22 bases between. Germline V gene data show CDR1 as SGHRS and CDR2 as YFSETQ. The CDR3 is CASILEGDSGSQFF. In DNA, the CDR3 is TGCGCCAGCATCCTGGAGGGAGACAGCGGTTCGCAGTTCTTC.

DNA of the CDR3: TGCGCCAGCAGTTGGGATGGGGGACAGACCTACAATGAGCAGTTCTTC. Protein product: CASSWDGGQTYNEQFF. The chain uses TRBV10-2 and TRBJ2-1; TRBD1 agrees at 7 bases. CDR1 and CDR2 (germline): WSHSY, SAAADI. This CDR3 is 16 amino acids long. Trimming cost V 5 bases and J 2 bases; bases outside gene matches: 9.

This clonotype was counted many times. The chain combines TRBV2 with TRBJ2-1; 10 bases align to TRBD1. Germline CDR1 reads SNHLY; CDR2 reads FYNNEI. V lost 3 bases and J lost 4; bases outside the gene matches: 3. The CDR3 totals 15 residues. DNA of the CDR3: TGTGCCAGCAGTGAGAGGGGACAGGGGTACAATGAGCAGTTCTTC. Protein product: CASSERGQGYNEQFF.

This clonotype was observed at least ten times. The chain employs TRBV11-2 and TRBJ2-4, with 7 bases identical to TRBD1. The CDR3 extends over 14 amino acids. V lost 5 bases and J lost 5; bases outside the gene matches: 6. In germline, CDR1 is SGHAT, CDR2 FQNNGV. CDR3 protein: CASSVDRVQNIQYF. CDR3 in DNA: TGTGCCAGCAGCGTTGACAGGGTCCAAAACATTCAGTACTTC.